These 16 T cell receptor beta chains came from one sample sequenced in a study of OX40 agonist ivuxolimab in advanced cancers. This table comes from immunoSEQ multiplex PCR, and its TCRdb copy is limited to in-frame clones, with some not included. The sample has tens of thousands of clones, about 85% seen once. The source material was CD4+ or CD8+ T cells sorted from blood, sampled in a trial of the OX40 agonist ivuxolimab. These receptors all come from an adult with an advanced solid tumor such as melanoma, head and neck, liver or kidney cancer.

The chain uses TRBV6-4 and TRBJ2-3, with 9 bases fitting TRBD2. CDR1 MRHNA and CDR2 SNTAGT come from the germline V gene. The V and J ends lost 2 bases and 3 bases, in that order; junction bases with no gene match: 9. The CDR3 extends over 17 amino acids. DNA of the CDR3: TGTGCCAGCAGTGACAGAGGTAGCGGGAGTACGACAGATACGCAGTATTTT. It specifies CASSDRGSGSTTDTQYF.

The chain is built from TRBV10-3 and TRBJ1-6; no definite D call. Germline V gene sequence: CDR1 ENHRY, CDR2 SYGVKD. The CDR3 extends over 13 amino acids. Trimming took off 7 bases at V and 4 bases at J, with 8 bases between the two ends. The CDR3 protein is CAIMAGYNSPLHF. In DNA form, the CDR3 reads TGTGCCATCATGGCGGGATATAATTCACCCCTCCACTTT.

CDR3 region: CASTLDSVETQYF. The CDR3 bases are TGTGCCAGCACCCTAGACTCTGTGGAGACCCAGTACTTC. This chain uses TRBV5-5 with TRBJ2-5, with D hard to call. The germline V gene has CDR1 SGHKS and CDR2 YYEKEE (reference sequence). The V gene lost 6 bases and the J gene lost 5 bases, with 14 bases spanning the gap. CDR3 length: 13 residues.

The genes are TRBV6-1 and TRBJ2-7, with a weak D call TRBD2 (6 bases). CDR3 length: 14 residues. V lost 2 bases and J 3 bases, leaving 11 bases between the germline ends. Germline CDR1 is MNHNS and CDR2 is SASEGT. Here the CDR3 DNA reads TGTGCCAGCAGTGAATTCGCTAGCGTCTACGAGCAGTACTTC. Protein: CASSEFASVYEQYF.

This clone was picked up one time. The chain couples TRBV18 to TRBJ2-2; D remains ambiguous. In germline, CDR1 is KGHSH, CDR2 LQKENI. This CDR3 comprises 13 residues. Trimming pared 2 bases from V and 4 bases from J, leaving 5 bases between. CDR3 region: CASSPRLTGELFF. CDR3 bases: TGTGCCAGCTCACCAAGGCTCACCGGGGAGCTGTTTTTT.

The rearrangement links TRBV11-3 to TRBJ1-6; D gene uncertain. This CDR3 spans 11 amino acids. V lost 1 base and J 11 bases, leaving 3 bases between the germline ends. CDR1 and CDR2 (germline): SGHNT, YENEEA. The DNA of the CDR3 is TGTGCCAGCAGCTTAGGGCCACCCCTCCACTTT. It is translated as CASSLGPPLHF.

J is TRBJ2-5 and V is TRBV5-6; weak D call: TRBD2 (6 bases). Germline CDR1 and CDR2: SGHDT and YYEEEE. The CDR3 is 13 residues long. Trimming took off 5 bases at V and 5 bases at J, with 13 bases between the two ends. The CDR3 DNA follows: TGTGCCAGCAGTTCCGGACGGGGGGAGACCCAGTACTTC. Amino acid sequence: CASSSGRGETQYF.

This clone was seen just once. The chain carries TRBV5-1 and TRBJ2-3; TRBD1 agrees at 7 bases. Germline values: CDR1 SGHRS, CDR2 YFSETQ. V trimming: 0 bases; J trimming: 3 bases; junction bases outside the gene matches: 1. The CDR3 is made up of 14 amino acids. In nucleotides, the CDR3 is TGCGCCAGCAGCTTGGGGGACAGAACAGATACGCAGTATTTT. Translated, it gives CASSLGDRTDTQYF. The full variable domain, in which reference TRBV5-1 and TRBJ2-3 provide the parts outside the CDR3, is KAGVTQTPRYLIKTRGQQVTLSCSPISGHRSVSWYQQTPGQGLQFLFEYFSETQRNKGNFPGRFSGRQFSNSRSEMNVSTLELGDSALYLCASSLGDRTDTQYFGPGTRLTVL.

The chain joins TRBV7-2 to TRBJ2-5, with TRBD1 matching 7 bases. The CDR3 has 14 residues. CDR1 is SGHTA and CDR2 is FQGNSA in the germline V gene. Germline trimming cut 4 bases from V and 5 bases from J; bases unmatched to any gene: 7. The CDR3 DNA sequence: TGTGCCAGCAGCTATACAGGGGAGCGGGAGACCCAGTACTTC. Protein: CASSYTGERETQYF.

The chain couples TRBV5-1 to TRBJ1-1; D is unclear. V was trimmed by 2 bases and J by 3 bases, leaving 8 bases between them. The CDR3 runs 13 residues. The germline V gene encodes CDR1 SGHRS and CDR2 YFSETQ. CDR3 region: CASSFGGDTEAFF. CDR3 in DNA: TGCGCCAGCAGCTTCGGTGGGGACACTGAAGCTTTCTTT.

This clone was picked up one time. The chain carries TRBV29-1 and TRBJ2-2; D remains unclear. CDR1 SQVTM and CDR2 ANQGSEA come from the germline V gene. The V end was cut by 4 bases, the J end by 4 bases, with 19 bases between. The CDR3 runs to 16 residues. The CDR3 nucleotides read TGCAGCGTTGCCCCGCGATTTGGGCTGAGCACCGGGGAGCTGTTTTTT. It yields the protein CSVAPRFGLSTGELFF.

This clone appeared once. The genes are TRBV4-2 and TRBJ2-7; 9 bases are shared with TRBD1. With V trimmed by 4 bases and J by 6 bases, 10 bases remained unmatched. Germline V gene lookup returns CDR1 LGHNA and CDR2 YNFKEQ. The CDR3 consists of 15 residues. CDR3 residues: CASSPRPGTGREQYF. The DNA of the CDR3 is TGTGCCAGCAGCCCAAGACCCGGGACAGGGCGCGAGCAGTACTTC.

The V and J genes are TRBV6-5 and TRBJ1-2; D call uncertain. The CDR3 sequence is 13 residues long. Germline-derived CDR1 and CDR2 are MNHEY and SVGAGI. Trimming took off 5 bases at V and 8 bases at J, with 15 bases between the two ends. The CDR3 nucleotides are TGTGCCAGCAGTGTGGGAATGTCGGTCGGCTACACCTTC. Protein: CASSVGMSVGYTF.

The chain couples TRBV4-3 to TRBJ1-3; weak D call: TRBD1 (6 bases). The CDR3 totals 17 residues. Trimming stripped 1 base from V and 4 bases from J, with 17 bases between. Germline values: CDR1 LGHNA, CDR2 YSLEER. The CDR3 region has the DNA TGCGCCAGCAGCCAAGCTGTTCGGGGGCTGATAGGAAACACCATATATTTT. It is translated as CASSQAVRGLIGNTIYF.

CDR3 in DNA: TGTGCCAGCGGCCAGGGACAGTACTATGGCTACACCTTC. Encoded protein: CASGQGQYYGYTF. This sequence joins TRBV6-1 and TRBJ1-2; 7 bases agree with TRBD1. Germline V gene lookup returns CDR1 MNHNS and CDR2 SASEGT. The length of the CDR3 is 13 residues. Unmatched junction bases numbered 6, after V lost 8 bases and J lost 3 bases.

This clone has at least ten counts. The rearrangement joins TRBV4-2 to TRBJ1-6, with a tentative D call TRBD1 (5 bases). The CDR3 length is 16 residues. Germline assignment: CDR1 LGHNA and CDR2 YNFKEQ. V was cut by 4 bases and J by 4 bases, with 14 bases left in between. The CDR3: CASSPSAGRYNSPLHF. CDR3 bases: TGTGCCAGCAGCCCCTCAGCGGGACGGTATAATTCACCCCTCCACTTT.